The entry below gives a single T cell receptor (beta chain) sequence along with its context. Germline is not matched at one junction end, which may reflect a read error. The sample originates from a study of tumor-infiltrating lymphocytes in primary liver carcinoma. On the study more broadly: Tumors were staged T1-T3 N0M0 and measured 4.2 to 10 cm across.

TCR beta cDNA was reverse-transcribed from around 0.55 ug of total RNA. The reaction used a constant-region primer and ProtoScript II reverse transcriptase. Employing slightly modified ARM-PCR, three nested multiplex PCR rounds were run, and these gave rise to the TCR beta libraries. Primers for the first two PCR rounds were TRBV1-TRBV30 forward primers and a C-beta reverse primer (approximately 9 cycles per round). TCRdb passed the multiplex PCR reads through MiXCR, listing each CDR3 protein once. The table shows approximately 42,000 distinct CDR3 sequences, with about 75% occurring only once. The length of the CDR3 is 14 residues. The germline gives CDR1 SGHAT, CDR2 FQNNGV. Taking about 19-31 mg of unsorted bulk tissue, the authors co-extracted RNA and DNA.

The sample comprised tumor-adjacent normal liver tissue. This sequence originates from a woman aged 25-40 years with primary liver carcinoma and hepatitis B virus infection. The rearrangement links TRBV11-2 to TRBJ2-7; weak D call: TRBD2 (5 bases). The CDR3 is CTSIFGEAAYEQYF. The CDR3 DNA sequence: TGTACCAGCATCTTCGGGGAAGCCGCCTACGAGCAGTACTTC.